This entry lists 10 T cell receptor beta chains sequenced from one sample in a study of CD8+ T cells in alopecia areata. The treatment was: oral pan-JAK inhibitor, 5-10 mg twice daily. Following extraction, RNA underwent reverse transcription to cDNA, which served as the sequencing template. Repertoires were generated with immunoSEQ multiplex PCR, while TCRdb's copy carries only in-frame clones and drops some. Of 110,000 or so clones in the sample, approximately 52% were seen once. The starting material was CD8+ T cells sorted from blood, obtained at week 4, from a patient treated with tofacitinib. Receptors were obtained from a human donor with alopecia areata.

The chain carries TRBV30 and TRBJ2-1, with D possibly being TRBD1 (6 bases). Germline-derived CDR1 and CDR2 are GTSNPN and SVGIG (reference sequence). This CDR3 comprises 12 residues. Trimming removed 8 bases at V and 1 base at J, with 9 bases between. The CDR3 nucleotides are TGTGCCCTGGACAGATCCTACAATGAGCAGTTCTTC. This translates into CALDRSYNEQFF.

The chain uses TRBV15 and TRBJ2-1, with TRBD2 as a possible D gene (5 bases). Trimming left V 6 bases short and J 2 bases short, with 8 bases between. The CDR3 has 13 amino acids. CDR1 and CDR2 from the germline V gene are LNHNV and YYDKDF (reference sequence). The CDR3 protein is CATSPGTYNEQFF. In nucleotides, the CDR3 is TGTGCCACCAGTCCCGGGACCTACAATGAGCAGTTCTTC.

This chain links TRBV29-1 with TRBJ2-7; 9 positions agree with TRBD1. Trimming removed 6 bases from V and 4 bases from J; junction bases left unmatched: 13. The CDR3 covers 15 residues. The germline V gene encodes CDR1 SQVTM and CDR2 ANQGSEA. CDR3 DNA: TGCAGCGTCCCTAAACAGGGGGCCGGGGTGTACGAGCAGTACTTC. Translated, it gives CSVPKQGAGVYEQYF.

The gene calls are TRBV10-2 and TRBJ2-3; TRBD1 is a possible D gene (6 bases). This CDR3 contains 15 residues. Deletions cut 2 bases from V and 2 bases from J, with 11 bases between. Germline V gene sequence: CDR1 WSHSY, CDR2 SAAADI. CDR3 amino acids: CASSETRGDTDTQYF. The CDR3 nucleotides read TGCGCCAGCAGTGAGACCAGGGGCGACACAGATACGCAGTATTTT.

This clone was seen a few times. The genes are TRBV5-1 and TRBJ2-7; D uncertain. Germline V gene lookup returns CDR1 SGHRS and CDR2 YFSETQ. V shed 5 bases and J shed 5 bases, with 14 bases lying between them. This CDR3 comprises 13 residues. In DNA form, the CDR3 reads TGCGCCAGCAGAACAGATGGGTACAACGAGCAGTACTTC. Its translation: CASRTDGYNEQYF. The complete variable domain, with remaining parts taken from reference TRBV5-1 and TRBJ2-7, reads KAGVTQTPRYLIKTRGQQVTLSCSPISGHRSVSWYQQTPGQGLQFLFEYFSETQRNKGNFPGRFSGRQFSNSRSEMNVSTLELGDSALYLCASRTDGYNEQYFGPGTRLTVT.

This chain joins TRBV4-1 and TRBJ2-1; 11 bases align to TRBD2. The V gene end was trimmed by 1 base and the J gene end by 11 bases; junction bases not matched to a gene: 4. The germline V gene has CDR1 MGHRA and CDR2 YSYEKL. There are 14 residues in the CDR3. CDR3 bases: TGCGCCAGCAGCCAAGGGGCTAGCGGGGGGAAGCAGTTCTTC. Translation gives CASSQGASGGKQFF.

V and J are TRBV27 and TRBJ2-7; TRBD1 matches at 7 bases. Germline values: CDR1 MNHEY, CDR2 SMNVEV (reference sequence). V gave up 3 bases and J gave up 5 bases; unmatched junction bases: 1. The CDR3 length is 12 residues. Written as DNA, the CDR3 is TGTGCCAGCAGTTTTACAGGGGACGAGCAGTACTTC. Encoded protein: CASSFTGDEQYF.

The chain employs TRBV30 and TRBJ2-7; D remains ambiguous. The V gene's germline CDR1 is GTSNPN and CDR2 SVGIG (reference sequence). This CDR3 region has 12 residues. Trimming cost V 2 bases and J 4 bases, with 9 bases left between them. CDR3 DNA: TGTGCCTGGAGTACGCATAGTTACGAGCAGTACTTC. Translated: CAWSTHSYEQYF.

This clone was recorded a few times. CDR3 protein: CASSVTYRGSGSYEQYF. CDR3 nucleotides: TGTGCCAGCAGCGTTACTTACAGGGGATCTGGCTCCTACGAGCAGTACTTC. The chain links TRBV9 to TRBJ2-7; 7 bases align to TRBD1. Germline assignment: CDR1 SGDLS and CDR2 YYNGEE. Trimming cost V 2 bases and J 0 bases; bases outside gene matches: 11. The CDR3 extends over 17 amino acids. Full variable domain (remainder filled in from reference TRBV9 and TRBJ2-7): DSGVTQTPKHLITATGQRVTLRCSPRSGDLSVYWYQQSLDQGLQFLIQYYNGEERAKGNILERFSAQQFPDLHSELNLSSLELGDSALYFCASSVTYRGSGSYEQYFGPGTRLTVT.

The chain couples TRBV27 to TRBJ1-4; maybe TRBD1 (6 bases). Germline V CDR1 and CDR2: MNHEY, SMNVEV (reference sequence). The CDR3 has 18 residues. Deletions cut 2 bases from V and 0 bases from J, with 16 bases between. CDR3 DNA: TGTGCCAGCAGTTTAAGGGACACCAGCTTTGCAACTAATGAAAAACTGTTTTTT. Encoded protein: CASSLRDTSFATNEKLFF.